Presented here are 17 T cell receptor beta chains from one specimen sequenced in a study of CD8+ T cells in alopecia areata. Extraction of RNA preceded its reverse transcription into cDNA, which served as the sequencing template. Profiled with immunoSEQ multiplex PCR; TCRdb holds only in-frame clones, not every one. The sample shows 80,000 to 100,000 clones, about two fifths of them seen only once. The sequenced sample was CD4+ T cells sorted from blood. The receptors come from a human donor with alopecia areata.

CDR3 amino acids: CAWRLSGNTEAFF. The CDR3 DNA reads as TGTGCCTGGAGACTTTCAGGGAACACTGAAGCTTTCTTT. The V call is TRBV30, the J call TRBJ1-1; D is unclear. Trimming removed 3 bases at V and 1 base at J, with 9 bases between. The CDR3 length is 13 residues. Germline V gene sequence: CDR1 GTSNPN, CDR2 SVGIG (reference sequence).

The chain combines TRBV19 with TRBJ2-7; no reliable D call. V was trimmed by 10 bases and J by 3 bases, leaving 13 bases between them. CDR1 and CDR2 from the germline V gene are LNHDA and SQIVND (reference sequence). The CDR3 length is 12 residues. The CDR3 protein is CATQGRYYEQYF. The CDR3 DNA sequence: TGTGCCACCCAAGGACGGTACTACGAGCAGTACTTC.

This sequence joins TRBV7-3 and TRBJ2-5; D not certain. The V and J ends lost 2 bases and 1 base respectively, with 8 bases between them. CDR1 SGHTA and CDR2 FQGTGA come from the germline V gene. The CDR3 is 14 amino acids. The CDR3 is CASSLSGSQETQYF. CDR3 coding DNA: TGTGCCAGCAGCTTATCGGGCAGCCAAGAGACCCAGTACTTC.

This chain connects TRBV4-3 to TRBJ2-3, with a possible D match to TRBD2 (5 bases). The V end was cut by 1 base, the J end by 1 base, with 9 bases between. The CDR3 extends over 15 amino acids. The germline V gene has CDR1 LGHNA and CDR2 YSLEER. The CDR3 DNA reads as TGCGCCAGCAGCCAAGCTCTAGCTCGCACAGATACGCAGTATTTT. Its protein is CASSQALARTDTQYF.

This clone has more than one count but fewer than ten. The CDR3 protein is CASMREDTGELFF. CDR3 bases: TGTGCCTCCATGCGGGAGGACACCGGGGAGCTGTTTTTT. V usage is TRBV30 and J usage is TRBJ2-2, with TRBD2 identical over 8 bases. The germline V gene has CDR1 GTSNPN and CDR2 SVGIG (reference sequence). J lost 3 bases, V lost 7 bases, and 4 bases had no gene match. This CDR3 has 13 amino acids.

In regard to this clone: Other nucleotide sequences in the sample specify the same CDR3. This sequence joins TRBV6-6 and TRBJ1-2; 8 bases map to TRBD1. CDR1 and CDR2 (germline): MNHNY, SVGAGI (reference sequence). The length of the CDR3 is 13 residues. The J segment lost 3 bases and the V segment lost 4 bases, leaving 1 base of the junction unmatched. For the CDR3, the DNA is TGTGCCAGCAGTTCGACAGGGGACTATGGCTACACCTTC. This sequence encodes CASSSTGDYGYTF.

This clone was counted only a few times. The chain has TRBV30 and TRBJ2-3; 11 positions agree with TRBD2. The V gene end was trimmed by 4 bases and the J gene end by 5 bases; junction bases not matched to a gene: 5. CDR1 and CDR2 (germline): GTSNPN, SVGIG (reference sequence). The CDR3 is 14 amino acids. CDR3 loop: CAWTSGGFQDTQYF. CDR3 nucleotide sequence: TGTGCCTGGACTAGCGGGGGGTTCCAAGATACGCAGTATTTT. Supplemented by reference TRBV30 and TRBJ2-3, the full variable domain reads SQTIHQWPATLVQPVGSPLSLECTVEGTSNPNLYWYRQAAGRGLQLLFYSVGIGQISSEVPQNLSASRPQDRQFILSSKKLLLSDSGFYLCAWTSGGFQDTQYFGPGTRLTVL.

The V call is TRBV6-5, the J call TRBJ2-7; TRBD2 agrees at 11 bases. The V and J ends lost 5 bases and 2 bases, in that order; junction bases with no gene match: 5. Germline CDR1 MNHEY, CDR2 SVGAGI. The CDR3 runs to 15 residues. Here the CDR3 reads CASSVTSGETYEQYF. Here the CDR3 DNA reads TGTGCCAGCAGTGTGACTAGCGGGGAAACCTACGAGCAGTACTTC.

Only a few counts were recorded for this clone. The rearrangement uses TRBV29-1 and TRBJ1-2, with D uncertain. Trimming pared 0 bases from V and 2 bases from J, leaving 10 bases between. CDR3 length: 14 amino acids. Germline V gene data show CDR1 as SQVTM and CDR2 as ANQGSEA. CDR3 region: CSVEDLGGNYGYTF. CDR3 DNA sequence: TGCAGCGTTGAAGATCTGGGCGGGAACTATGGCTACACCTTC.

The chain recombines TRBV25-1 with TRBJ1-5, with 8 bases matching TRBD1. This CDR3 has 15 amino acids. The V gene's germline CDR1 is MGHDK and CDR2 SYGVNS. Germline trimming cut 2 bases from V and 0 bases from J; bases unmatched to any gene: 0. CDR3 nucleotides: TGTGCCAGCAGTGAAACAGGGGGTAGCAATCAGCCCCAGCATTTT. Translation gives CASSETGGSNQPQHF.

This clone was observed a few times. The chain carries TRBV10-3 and TRBJ2-5, with TRBD1 matching 9 bases. V lost 6 bases to trimming and J lost 8 bases; unmatched junction nucleotides: 7. Germline assignment: CDR1 ENHRY and CDR2 SYGVKD. CDR3 length: 13 amino acids. For the CDR3, the DNA is TGTGCCATCAGAGCACCGGGACAGGGCACCCAGTACTTC. It codes for CAIRAPGQGTQYF.

The chain links TRBV30 to TRBJ1-1; 10 nucleotides match TRBD1. The CDR3 spans 14 residues. CDR1 is GTSNPN and CDR2 is SVGIG in the germline V gene (reference sequence). V was clipped by 2 bases and J by 5 bases; unmatched bases: 5. CDR3: CAWSTGQGTTEAFF. The CDR3 DNA follows: TGTGCCTGGAGTACGGGACAGGGGACTACTGAAGCTTTCTTT.

This clone was seen more than once but under ten times. The rearrangement uses TRBV18 and TRBJ2-7; 10 bases map to TRBD1. The trim removed 4 bases at V and 4 bases at J, leaving 10 bases unmatched. Germline CDR1 reads KGHSH; CDR2 reads LQKENI. This CDR3 has 16 amino acids. CDR3 sequence reads: CASSLRSTGGQYEQYF. The CDR3 DNA follows: TGTGCCAGCTCACTGAGATCGACAGGGGGCCAGTACGAGCAGTACTTC.

The chain links TRBV7-2 to TRBJ2-1, with TRBD2 as a possible D gene (5 bases). Germline V lookup: CDR1 SGHTA, CDR2 FQGNSA. This CDR3 is 15 amino acids long. V was pared by 1 base and J by 6 bases, with 13 bases between. CDR3 in DNA: TGTGCCAGCAGCTTAGAAGTAGCGTGGGGCAATGAGCAGTTCTTC. It yields the protein CASSLEVAWGNEQFF.

V usage is TRBV5-1 and J usage is TRBJ2-7; D is undetermined. V was clipped by 0 bases and J by 5 bases, with 6 bases between them. CDR1 is SGHRS, CDR2 YFSETQ, per germline. CDR3 length: 12 residues. The CDR3 region has the DNA TGCGCCAGCAGCTTGGCCTTTGACGAGCAGTACTTC. This translates into CASSLAFDEQYF.

The genes are TRBV13 and TRBJ2-1, with unresolved D. The CDR3 is made up of 16 amino acids. Germline V gene data show CDR1 as PRHDT and CDR2 as FYEKMQ (reference sequence). The V and J ends lost 4 bases and 9 bases respectively, with 22 bases between them. The CDR3 coding sequence is TGTGCCAGCAGCTCTTACTTCCGCCGGGCACATACTGAGCAGTTCTTC. Translating it yields CASSSYFRRAHTEQFF.

This chain joins TRBV27 and TRBJ2-6; no clear D. Trimming pared 3 bases from V and 2 bases from J, leaving 5 bases between. In germline, CDR1 is MNHEY, CDR2 SMNVEV (reference sequence). The CDR3 consists of 14 residues. In DNA, the CDR3 is TGTGCCAGCAGTTTTCGCGCTGGGGCCAACGTCCTGACTTTC. Translating gives CASSFRAGANVLTF.